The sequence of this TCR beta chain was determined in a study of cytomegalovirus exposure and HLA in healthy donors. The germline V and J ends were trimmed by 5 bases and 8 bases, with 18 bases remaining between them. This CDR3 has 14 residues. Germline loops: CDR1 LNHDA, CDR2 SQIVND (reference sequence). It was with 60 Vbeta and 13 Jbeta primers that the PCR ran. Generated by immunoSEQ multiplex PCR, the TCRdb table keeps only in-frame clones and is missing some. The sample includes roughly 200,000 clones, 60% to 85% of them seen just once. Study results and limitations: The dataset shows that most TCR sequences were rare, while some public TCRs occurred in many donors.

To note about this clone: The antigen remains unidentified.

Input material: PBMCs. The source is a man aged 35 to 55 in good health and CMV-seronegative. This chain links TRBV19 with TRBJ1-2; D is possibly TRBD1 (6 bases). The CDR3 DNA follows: TGTGCCAGTAGTCCCGGCCAGGGGAGCAGAGGCTACACCTTC. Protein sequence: CASSPGQGSRGYTF. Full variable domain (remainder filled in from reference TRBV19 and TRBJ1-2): DGGITQSPKYLFRKEGQNVTLSCEQNLNHDAMYWYRQDPGQGLRLIYYSQIVNDFQKGDIAEGYSVSREKKESFPLTVTSAQKNPTAFYLCASSPGQGSRGYTFGSGTRLTVV.